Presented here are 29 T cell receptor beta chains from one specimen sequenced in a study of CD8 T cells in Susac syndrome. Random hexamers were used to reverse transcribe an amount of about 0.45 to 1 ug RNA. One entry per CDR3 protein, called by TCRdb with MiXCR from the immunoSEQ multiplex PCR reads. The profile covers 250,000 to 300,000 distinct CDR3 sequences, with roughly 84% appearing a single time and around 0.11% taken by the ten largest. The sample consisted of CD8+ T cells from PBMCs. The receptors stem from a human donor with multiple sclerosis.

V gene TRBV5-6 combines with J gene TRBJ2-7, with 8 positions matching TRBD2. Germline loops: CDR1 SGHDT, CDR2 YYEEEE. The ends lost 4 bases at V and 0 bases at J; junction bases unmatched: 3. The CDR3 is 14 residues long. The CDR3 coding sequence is TGTGCCAGCAGCCGGGGGGGCAGCTCCTACGAGCAGTACTTC. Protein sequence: CASSRGGSSYEQYF.

The CDR3 reads CASSLGTGGHINYGYTF. The DNA for the CDR3 is TGTGCCAGCAGTTTGGGAACAGGGGGCCATATTAACTATGGCTACACCTTC. The chain carries TRBV28 and TRBJ1-2, with 9 nucleotides matching TRBD1. The length of the CDR3 is 17 residues. The trim removed 3 bases at V and 1 base at J, leaving 9 bases unmatched. The V gene's germline CDR1 is MDHEN and CDR2 SYDVKM.

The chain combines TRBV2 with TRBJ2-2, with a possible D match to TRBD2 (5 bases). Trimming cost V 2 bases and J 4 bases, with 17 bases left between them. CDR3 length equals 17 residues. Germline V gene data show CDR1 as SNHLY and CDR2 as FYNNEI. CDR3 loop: CASSEIGGPAPTGELFF. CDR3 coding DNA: TGTGCCAGCAGTGAAATTGGAGGCCCGGCCCCCACCGGGGAGCTGTTTTTT.

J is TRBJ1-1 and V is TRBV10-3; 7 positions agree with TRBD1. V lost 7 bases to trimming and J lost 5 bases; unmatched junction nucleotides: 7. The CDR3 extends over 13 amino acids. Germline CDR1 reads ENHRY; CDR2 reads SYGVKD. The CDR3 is CAIIQTGSTEAFF. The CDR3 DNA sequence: TGTGCCATCATTCAGACAGGGAGTACTGAAGCTTTCTTT.

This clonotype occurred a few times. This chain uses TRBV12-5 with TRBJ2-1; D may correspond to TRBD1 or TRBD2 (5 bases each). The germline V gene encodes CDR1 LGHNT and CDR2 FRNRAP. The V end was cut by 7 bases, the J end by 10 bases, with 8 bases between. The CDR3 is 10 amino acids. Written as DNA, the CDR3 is TGTGCTAGTGCTGGGGGAGAGCAGTTCTTC. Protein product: CASAGGEQFF.

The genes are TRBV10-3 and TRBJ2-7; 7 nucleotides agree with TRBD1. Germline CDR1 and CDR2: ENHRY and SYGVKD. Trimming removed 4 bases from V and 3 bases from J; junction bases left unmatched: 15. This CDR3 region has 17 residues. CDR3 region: CAISVRVQGEEGYEQYF. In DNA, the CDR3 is TGTGCCATCAGTGTCCGAGTCCAGGGGGAAGAAGGCTACGAGCAGTACTTC.

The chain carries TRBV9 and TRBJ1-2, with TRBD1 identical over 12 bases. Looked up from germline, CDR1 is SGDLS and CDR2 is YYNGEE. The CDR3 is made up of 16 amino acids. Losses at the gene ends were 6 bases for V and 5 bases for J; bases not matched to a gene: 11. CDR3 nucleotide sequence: TGTGCCAGCACCCCGGGGGGGACAGGGGGCGCGTATGGCTACACCTTC. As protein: CASTPGGTGGAYGYTF.

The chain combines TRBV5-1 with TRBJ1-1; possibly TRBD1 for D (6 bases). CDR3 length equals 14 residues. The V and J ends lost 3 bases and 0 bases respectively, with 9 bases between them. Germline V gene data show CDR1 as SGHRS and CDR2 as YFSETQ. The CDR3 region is CASSSGHMNTEAFF. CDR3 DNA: TGCGCCAGCAGCTCGGGACATATGAACACTGAAGCTTTCTTT. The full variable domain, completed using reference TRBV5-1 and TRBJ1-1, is KAGVTQTPRYLIKTRGQQVTLSCSPISGHRSVSWYQQTPGQGLQFLFEYFSETQRNKGNFPGRFSGRQFSNSRSEMNVSTLELGDSALYLCASSSGHMNTEAFFGQGTRLTVV.

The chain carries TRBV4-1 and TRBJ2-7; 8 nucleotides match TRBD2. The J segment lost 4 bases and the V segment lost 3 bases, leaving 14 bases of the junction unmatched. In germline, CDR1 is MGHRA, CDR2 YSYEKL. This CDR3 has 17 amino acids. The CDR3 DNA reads TGCGCCAGCAGCCAGCTCCCGGGACTAGGGATTACATACGAGCAGTACTTC. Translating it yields CASSQLPGLGITYEQYF.

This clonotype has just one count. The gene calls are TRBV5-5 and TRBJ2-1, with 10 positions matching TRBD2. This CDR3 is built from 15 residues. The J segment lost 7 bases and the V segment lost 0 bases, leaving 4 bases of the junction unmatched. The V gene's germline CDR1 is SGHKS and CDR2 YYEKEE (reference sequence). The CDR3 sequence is CASSLDTSGANEQFF. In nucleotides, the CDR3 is TGTGCCAGCAGCTTGGACACTAGCGGGGCTAATGAGCAGTTCTTC.

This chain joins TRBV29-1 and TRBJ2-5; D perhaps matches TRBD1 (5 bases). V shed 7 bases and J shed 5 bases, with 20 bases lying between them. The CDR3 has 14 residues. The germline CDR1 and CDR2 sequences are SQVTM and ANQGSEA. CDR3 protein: CSAIRAGAGETQYF. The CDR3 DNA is TGCAGCGCGATCAGGGCCGGCGCTGGGGAGACCCAGTACTTC.

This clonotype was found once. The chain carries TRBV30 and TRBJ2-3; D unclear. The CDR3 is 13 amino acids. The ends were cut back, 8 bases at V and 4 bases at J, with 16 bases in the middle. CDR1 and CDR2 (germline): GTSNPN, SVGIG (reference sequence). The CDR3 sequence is CARLGARADTQYF. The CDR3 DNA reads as TGTGCCCGCCTAGGAGCACGAGCAGATACGCAGTATTTT.

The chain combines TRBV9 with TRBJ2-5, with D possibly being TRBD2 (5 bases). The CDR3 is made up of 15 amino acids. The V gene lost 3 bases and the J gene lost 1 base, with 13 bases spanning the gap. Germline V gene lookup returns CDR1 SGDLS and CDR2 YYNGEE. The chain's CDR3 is CASSASREGQETQYF. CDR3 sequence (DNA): TGTGCCAGCAGCGCCTCCCGGGAAGGCCAAGAGACCCAGTACTTC.

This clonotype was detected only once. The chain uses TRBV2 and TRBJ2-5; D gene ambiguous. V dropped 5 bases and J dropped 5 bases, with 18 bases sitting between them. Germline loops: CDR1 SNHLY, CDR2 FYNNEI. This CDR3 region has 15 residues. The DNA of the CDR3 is TGTGCCAGCAGTTTTTTAGGGCTATCGAGGGAGACCCAGTACTTC. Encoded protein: CASSFLGLSRETQYF.

The CDR3 sequence: CASSLAPPHLSETQYF. CDR3 DNA sequence: TGTGCCAGCAGTTTAGCCCCCCCGCATCTTTCGGAGACCCAGTACTTC. This sequence joins TRBV12-3 or TRBV12-4 and TRBJ2-5; D remains unclear. The CDR3 spans 16 residues. Trimming took off 0 bases at V and 5 bases at J, with 16 bases between the two ends.

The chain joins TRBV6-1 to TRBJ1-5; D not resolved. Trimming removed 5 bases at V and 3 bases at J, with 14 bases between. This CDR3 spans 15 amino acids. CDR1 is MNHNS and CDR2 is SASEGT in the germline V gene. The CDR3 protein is CASSPHSQINQPQHF. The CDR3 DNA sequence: TGTGCCAGCAGTCCCCACAGTCAGATCAATCAGCCCCAGCATTTT.

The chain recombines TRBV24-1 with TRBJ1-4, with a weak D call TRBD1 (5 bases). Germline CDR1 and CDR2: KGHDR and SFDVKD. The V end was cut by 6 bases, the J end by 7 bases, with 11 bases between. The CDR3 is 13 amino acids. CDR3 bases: TGTGCCACCAGTTCCGGGGGTTTTGAAAAACTGTTTTTT. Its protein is CATSSGGFEKLFF.

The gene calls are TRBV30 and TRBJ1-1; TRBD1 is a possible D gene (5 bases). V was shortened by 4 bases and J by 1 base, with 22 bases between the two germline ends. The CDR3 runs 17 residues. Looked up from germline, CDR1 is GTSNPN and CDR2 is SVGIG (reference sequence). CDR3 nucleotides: TGTGCCTGGACCCCCCCGGGTGGGGAAGGGGAGAACACTGAAGCTTTCTTT. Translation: CAWTPPGGEGENTEAFF.

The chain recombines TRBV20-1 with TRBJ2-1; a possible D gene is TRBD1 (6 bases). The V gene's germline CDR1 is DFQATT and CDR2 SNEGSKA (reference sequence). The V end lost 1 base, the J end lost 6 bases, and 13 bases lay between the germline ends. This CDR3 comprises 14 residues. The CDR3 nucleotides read TGCAGTGCTAGAGGCTCAGGGGCGCTCAATGAGCAGTTCTTC. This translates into CSARGSGALNEQFF.

The CDR3 DNA reads TGTGCCAGCAGTTTGACAGCCTATAATTCACCCCTCCACTTT. Encoded protein: CASSLTAYNSPLHF. V is TRBV28 and J is TRBJ1-6; TRBD1 is a possible D gene (5 bases). Germline values: CDR1 MDHEN, CDR2 SYDVKM. This CDR3 is built from 14 residues. V lost 3 bases and J 2 bases, leaving 5 bases between the germline ends.

CDR3 DNA: TGTGCCATCAGTGAGACTAGCGGGAGTAGTTACAATGAGCAGTTCTTC. Translation: CAISETSGSSYNEQFF. V usage is TRBV10-3 and J usage is TRBJ2-1; TRBD2 aligns across 11 bases. V shed 2 bases and J 4 bases; nucleotides not matched to a gene: 4. CDR3 length equals 16 residues. Germline CDR1 and CDR2: ENHRY and SYGVKD.

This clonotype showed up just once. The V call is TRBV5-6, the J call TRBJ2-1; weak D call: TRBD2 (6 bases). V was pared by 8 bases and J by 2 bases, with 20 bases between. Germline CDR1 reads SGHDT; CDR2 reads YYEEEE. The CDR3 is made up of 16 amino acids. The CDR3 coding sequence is TGTGCCAGTCTCCTTGGCGGGATCGGTGCCTACAATGAGCAGTTCTTC. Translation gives CASLLGGIGAYNEQFF.

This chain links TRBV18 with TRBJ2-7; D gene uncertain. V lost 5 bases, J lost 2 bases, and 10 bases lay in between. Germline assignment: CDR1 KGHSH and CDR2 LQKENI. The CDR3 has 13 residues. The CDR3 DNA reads TGTGCCAGCTCATCAGATGCTACCTACGAGCAGTACTTC. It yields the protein CASSSDATYEQYF. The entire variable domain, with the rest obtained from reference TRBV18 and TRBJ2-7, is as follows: NAGVMQNPRHLVRRRGQEARLRCSPMKGHSHVYWYRQLPEEGLKFMVYLQKENIIDESGMPKERFSAEFPKEGPSILRIQQVVRGDSAAYFCASSSDATYEQYFGPGTRLTVT.

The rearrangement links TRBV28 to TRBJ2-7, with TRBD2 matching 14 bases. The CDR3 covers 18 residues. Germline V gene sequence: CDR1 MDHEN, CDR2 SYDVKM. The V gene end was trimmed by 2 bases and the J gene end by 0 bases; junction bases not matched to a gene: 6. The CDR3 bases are TGTGCCAGCAGTTTACCCGGGACTAGCGGGAGCATCTCCTACGAGCAGTACTTC. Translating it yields CASSLPGTSGSISYEQYF.

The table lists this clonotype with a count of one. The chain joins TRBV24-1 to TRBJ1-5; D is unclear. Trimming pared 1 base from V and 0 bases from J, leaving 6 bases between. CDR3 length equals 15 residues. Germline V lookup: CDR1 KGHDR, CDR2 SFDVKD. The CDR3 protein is CATSDFLYSNQPQHF. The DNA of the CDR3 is TGTGCCACCAGTGATTTTTTGTATAGCAATCAGCCCCAGCATTTT.

The CDR3 region is CASGPPGDEQYF. The DNA for the CDR3 is TGTGCTAGTGGACCCCCCGGGGACGAGCAGTACTTC. The chain uses TRBV12-5 and TRBJ2-7, with D possibly being TRBD2 (5 bases). This CDR3 has 12 residues. Trimming left V 6 bases short and J 5 bases short, with 11 bases between. The germline V gene encodes CDR1 LGHNT and CDR2 FRNRAP. Together with reference TRBV12-5 and TRBJ2-7, the CDR3 gives the full variable domain: DARVTQTPRHKVTEMGQEVTMRCQPILGHNTVFWYRQTMMQGLELLAYFRNRAPLDDSGMPKDRFSAEMPDATLATLKIQPSEPRDSAVYFCASGPPGDEQYFGPGTRLTVT.

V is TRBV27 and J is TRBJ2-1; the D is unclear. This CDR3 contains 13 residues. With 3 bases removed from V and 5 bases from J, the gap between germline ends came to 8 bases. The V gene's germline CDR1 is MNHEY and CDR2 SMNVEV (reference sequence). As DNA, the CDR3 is TGTGCCAGCAGTTTTGGGCGAGACAATGAGCAGTTCTTC. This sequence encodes CASSFGRDNEQFF.

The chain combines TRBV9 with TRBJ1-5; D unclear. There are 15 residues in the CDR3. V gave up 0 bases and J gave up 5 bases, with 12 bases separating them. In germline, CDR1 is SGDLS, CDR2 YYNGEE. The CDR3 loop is CASSVGGRADQPQHF. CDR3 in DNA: TGTGCCAGCAGCGTAGGTGGGAGGGCTGATCAGCCCCAGCATTTT.

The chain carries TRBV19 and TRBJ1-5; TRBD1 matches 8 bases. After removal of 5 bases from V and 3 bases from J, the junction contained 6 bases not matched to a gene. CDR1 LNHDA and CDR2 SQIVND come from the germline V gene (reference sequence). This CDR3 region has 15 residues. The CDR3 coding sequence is TGTGCCAGTAGTGCTATGGACAGGGCCAATCAGCCCCAGCATTTT. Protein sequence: CASSAMDRANQPQHF.